Below, 3 T cell receptor beta chains from the same sample are listed, as sequenced in a study of Graves' ophthalmopathy and Graves' hyperthyroidism. The sequenced template was RNA, covering the TCR beta CDR3 region. An initial RT-PCR round employing HTBI primers preceded a second-round multiplex PCR. TCRdb processed the multiplex PCR reads anew with MiXCR; each CDR3 protein has one entry. The sample holds some 380,000 distinct CDR3 sequences, approximately 15% seen once. The sequenced sample consisted of peripheral blood. The receptors were sampled from a woman aged 18-29 years with stable Graves' hyperthyroidism.

This clonotype showed up many times. The chain has TRBV24-1 and TRBJ2-7; TRBD2 matches at 10 bases. From germline, CDR1 is KGHDR and CDR2 SFDVKD. The CDR3 is made up of 17 amino acids. J was trimmed by 2 bases and V by 3 bases; bases with no gene match: 9. Written as DNA, the CDR3 is TGTGCCACCAGTGATACCCGCCCTAGCGGGGGAACCTACGAGCAGTACTTC. This encodes CATSDTRPSGGTYEQYF.

This clonotype was counted only a few times. V is TRBV3-1 and J is TRBJ1-2; D possibly corresponds to TRBD1 (5 bases). The V end lost 0 bases, the J end lost 2 bases, and 13 bases lay between the germline ends. This CDR3 has 16 amino acids. CDR1 is LGHDT and CDR2 is YNNKEL in the germline V gene (reference sequence). The CDR3 sequence: CASSQDTRGTNYGYTF. The CDR3 nucleotides are TGTGCCAGCAGCCAAGATACCCGGGGGACCAACTATGGCTACACCTTC.

Many counts were recorded for this clonotype. V is TRBV12-3 or TRBV12-4 and J is TRBJ1-2; D might be TRBD1 (5 bases). The V end was cut by 5 bases, the J end by 8 bases, with 12 bases between. The CDR3 covers 12 residues. In DNA, the CDR3 is TGTGCCAGCAGTCAAAAGGGGAGAGGCTACACCTTC. Translating gives CASSQKGRGYTF.